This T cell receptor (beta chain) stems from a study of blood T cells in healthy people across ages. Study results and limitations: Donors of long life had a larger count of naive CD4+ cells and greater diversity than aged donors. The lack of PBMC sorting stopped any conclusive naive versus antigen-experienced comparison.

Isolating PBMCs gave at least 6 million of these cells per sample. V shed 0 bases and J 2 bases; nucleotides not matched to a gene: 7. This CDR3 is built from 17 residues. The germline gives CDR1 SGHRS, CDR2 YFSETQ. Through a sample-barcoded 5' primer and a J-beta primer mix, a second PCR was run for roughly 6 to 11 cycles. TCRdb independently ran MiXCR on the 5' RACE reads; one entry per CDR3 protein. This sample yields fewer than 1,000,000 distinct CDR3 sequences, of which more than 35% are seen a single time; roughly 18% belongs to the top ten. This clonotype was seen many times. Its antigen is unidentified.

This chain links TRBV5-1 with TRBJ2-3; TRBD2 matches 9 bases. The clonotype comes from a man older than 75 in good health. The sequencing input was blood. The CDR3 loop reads CASSLAIQREATDTQYF. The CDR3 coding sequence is TGCGCCAGCAGCTTGGCGATCCAGCGGGAGGCCACAGATACGCAGTATTTT.